The rows below give T cell receptor beta chains drawn from one sample of a study of identical twins. TCRdb analysed the 5' RACE reads with MiXCR anew, one entry per CDR3 protein. This sample yields 150,000 or so distinct CDR3 sequences, of which roughly 3.3% are seen a single time; about 7.8% belongs to the top ten. Sequencing used memory T cells sorted from blood. These TCRs come from a man between 18 and 35 years old in good health. The CDR3 runs from the conserved cysteine through the conserved F or W. The order of the fields is clone size, V gene, J gene, D gene, CDR3 protein, CDR3 DNA. The D gene is left open where the match is weak. Expanded clones are given a class, and other clones once, few, many or no size at all.

many	TRBV24-1	TRBJ1-5	NA	CATSEGKAGATQPQHF	TGTGCCACCAGTGAAGGAAAGGCAGGGGCAACTCAGCCCCAGCATTTT
many	TRBV5-1	TRBJ2-7	TRBD2	CASSLGLAGPLEQYF	TGCGCCAGCAGCTTGGGACTAGCGGGCCCTCTAGAGCAGTACTTC
NA	TRBV4-3	TRBJ2-3	TRBD2	CASSQRPPSSGSTDTQYF	TGCGCCAGCAGCCAACGCCCTCCATCTAGCGGGAGCACAGATACGCAGTATTTT
NA	TRBV11-2	TRBJ2-1	TRBD2	CASSLMSGGSNEQFF	TGTGCCAGCAGCTTAATGTCGGGAGGATCTAATGAGCAGTTCTTC
many	TRBV7-9	TRBJ2-5	TRBD1	CASSNGQGVETQYF	TGTGCCAGCAGCAATGGACAGGGTGTAGAGACCCAGTACTTC
many	TRBV19	TRBJ2-2	NA	CASSTRQAGELFF	TGTGCCAGTAGTACGAGACAAGCCGGGGAGCTGTTTTTT
many	TRBV7-2	TRBJ2-5	TRBD1	CASSLERGTGLETQYF	TGTGCCAGCAGCTTAGAACGCGGGACAGGGTTAGAGACCCAGTACTTC
NA	TRBV7-2	TRBJ2-3	TRBD2	CASSYQRGNTDTQYF	TGTGCCAGCAGCTACCAGCGGGGTAACACAGATACGCAGTATTTT
many	TRBV12-3/TRBV12-4	TRBJ1-2	NA	CASTLSGDVANYGYTF	TGTGCCAGCACCTTAAGTGGGGACGTAGCTAACTATGGCTACACCTTC
NA	TRBV25-1	TRBJ2-2	TRBD2	CASRSGGNTGELFF	TGTGCCAGCCGTAGCGGGGGAAACACCGGGGAGCTGTTTTTT
many	TRBV30	TRBJ1-6	NA	CAWSKGQGSPLHF	TGTGCCTGGAGTAAGGGCCAGGGATCACCCCTCCACTTT
many	TRBV7-9	TRBJ2-7	TRBD1	CASSGQGAGEQYF	TGTGCCAGCAGTGGACAGGGGGCTGGGGAGCAGTACTTC
many	TRBV20-1	TRBJ2-1	NA	CSAPGGQGNEQFF	TGCAGTGCCCCGGGGGGCCAGGGGAATGAGCAGTTCTTC
many	TRBV14	TRBJ2-7	NA	CASSQVSGARYEQYF	TGTGCCAGCAGCCAAGTATCGGGGGCGCGGTACGAGCAGTACTTC
many	TRBV29-1	TRBJ1-1	NA	CSVVPHFEAFF	TGCAGCGTTGTGCCCCACTTTGAAGCTTTCTTT
many	TRBV11-2	TRBJ1-6	NA	CASSLGGNNHSPLHF	TGTGCCAGCAGCTTAGGAGGGAATAATCATTCACCCCTCCACTTT
many	TRBV25-1	TRBJ2-2	NA	CASSESWGVGNTGELFF	TGTGCCAGCAGTGAATCGTGGGGTGTGGGGAACACCGGGGAGCTGTTTTTT
many	TRBV30	TRBJ2-7	NA	CAWSVGSGERQYF	TGTGCCTGGAGTGTCGGCTCCGGGGAACGGCAGTACTTC
many	TRBV4-2	TRBJ1-5	NA	CASSQGQGRDQPQHF	TGTGCCAGCAGCCAAGGGCAGGGGAGAGATCAGCCCCAGCATTTT
few	TRBV7-9	TRBJ1-2	NA	CASTPAGANYGYTF	TGTGCCAGCACCCCAGCGGGGGCTAACTATGGCTACACCTTC
few	TRBV5-1	TRBJ2-2	TRBD2	CASSGALAGAGELFF	TGCGCCAGCAGCGGGGCACTAGCGGGAGCCGGGGAGCTGTTTTTT
many	TRBV6-5	TRBJ1-2	NA	CASSYSPGEDGYTF	TGTGCCAGCAGTTACTCACCAGGGGAAGATGGCTACACCTTC
many	TRBV12-3/TRBV12-4	TRBJ1-4	TRBD1	CASSAGQGFNEKLFF	TGTGCCAGCAGTGCAGGACAGGGATTTAATGAAAAACTGTTTTTT
many	TRBV12-3/TRBV12-4	TRBJ2-5	NA	CASSLRRGVQETQYF	TGTGCCAGCAGTTTACGGAGGGGGGTCCAAGAGACCCAGTACTTC
NA	TRBV20-1	TRBJ2-1	NA	CSADGTPQREQFF	TGCAGTGCTGACGGGACCCCCCAGCGTGAGCAGTTCTTC
many	TRBV5-4	TRBJ2-5	TRBD2	CASEDSGGPETQYF	TGTGCCAGCGAGGATAGCGGGGGACCTGAGACCCAGTACTTC
many	TRBV20-1	TRBJ2-1	NA	CSARENEQFF	TGCAGTGCTAGAGAGAATGAGCAGTTCTTC
many	TRBV29-1	TRBJ2-1	NA	CSVEFAPPGSYNEQFF	TGCAGCGTTGAGTTCGCCCCACCGGGGTCCTACAATGAGCAGTTCTTC
many	TRBV5-6	TRBJ1-5	NA	CASSGGGANGNQPQHF	TGTGCCAGCAGCGGTGGGGGGGCCAATGGCAATCAGCCCCAGCATTTT
many	TRBV7-2	TRBJ2-7	NA	CASNYSPGDYEQYF	TGTGCCAGCAACTACTCCCCAGGGGACTACGAGCAGTACTTC
many	TRBV5-1	TRBJ2-5	NA	CASSPTPGTSETQYF	TGCGCCAGCAGCCCCACCCCCGGGACATCGGAGACCCAGTACTTC
many	TRBV7-2	TRBJ2-3	NA	CASSLRRWTDTQYF	TGTGCCAGCAGCTTGAGGAGGTGGACAGATACGCAGTATTTT
many	TRBV6-2/TRBV6-3	TRBJ2-6	NA	CASSSDSSGANVLTF	TGTGCCAGCAGTTCCGACAGCTCTGGGGCCAACGTCCTGACTTTC
many	TRBV27	TRBJ1-1	NA	CASSLIRSSEAFF	TGTGCCAGCAGTTTAATTAGGTCTAGTGAAGCTTTCTTT
many	TRBV11-2	TRBJ2-4	NA	CASSVVADRKNIQYF	TGTGCCAGCAGCGTAGTAGCGGACCGCAAAAACATTCAGTACTTC
many	TRBV10-3	TRBJ2-7	NA	CAISQGYEQYF	TGTGCCATCAGTCAGGGCTACGAGCAGTACTTC
many	TRBV11-2	TRBJ2-3	NA	CASGNTDTQYF	TGTGCCAGCGGAAACACAGATACGCAGTATTTT
many	TRBV29-1	TRBJ2-1	TRBD2	CSVDGTISYNEQFF	TGCAGCGTTGACGGGACTATCTCATACAATGAGCAGTTCTTC
many	TRBV12-3/TRBV12-4	TRBJ1-1	NA	CASSAYKTTTFF	TGTGCCAGCAGTGCCTACAAAACCACAACTTTCTTT